Below, 24 T cell receptor beta chains from the same sample are listed, as sequenced in a study of shared clonotypes between healthy human individuals. The repertoire was sequenced with immunoSEQ multiplex PCR; TCRdb's copy has only in-frame clones and lacks some. The sample includes approximately 940,000 clones, more than 75% of them seen just once. Sequencing was done on a sample of memory CD4+ T cells sorted from blood. Subset indicated: CD45RA-negative fraction. The source is a man between 18 and 35 years old in good health.

The genes are TRBV19 and TRBJ2-1; D possibly matches TRBD1 or TRBD2 (5 bases each). The CDR3 is made up of 15 amino acids. The germline V gene encodes CDR1 LNHDA and CDR2 SQIVND (reference sequence). The V and J ends lost 10 bases and 5 bases respectively, with 21 bases between them. The CDR3 sequence is CATSSPRGYDNEQFF. CDR3 coding DNA: TGTGCCACGTCGTCTCCCCGGGGCTACGACAATGAGCAGTTCTTC.

The V and J genes are TRBV5-4 and TRBJ2-3; the match to TRBD2 covers 13 bases. Germline lookup yields CDR1 SGHNT and CDR2 YYREEE (reference sequence). This CDR3 is 16 amino acids long. V lost 1 base to trimming and J lost 5 bases; unmatched junction nucleotides: 4. The CDR3 nucleotides read TGTGCCAGCAGCTTGCGGACTAGCGGGAGTATAGATACGCAGTATTTT. Translating it yields CASSLRTSGSIDTQYF.

The J gene is TRBJ2-7, the V gene TRBV27; 7 bases agree with TRBD1. In germline, CDR1 is MNHEY, CDR2 SMNVEV (reference sequence). CDR3 length: 14 amino acids. Trimming took 11 bases from V and 5 from J; bases not matched to a gene: 15. The CDR3, as DNA: TGTGCCTCCAAAGGCCGCAGGGGGATCGACGAGCAGTACTTC. This encodes CASKGRRGIDEQYF.

The chain recombines TRBV6-6 with TRBJ2-1, with 11 nucleotides matching TRBD2. With V trimmed by 7 bases and J by 5 bases, 7 bases remained unmatched. The germline gives CDR1 MNHNY, CDR2 SVGAGI (reference sequence). This CDR3 region has 15 residues. In DNA form, the CDR3 reads TGTGCCAGCACGCGCGGACTAGCGGGCGACAATGAGCAGTTCTTC. This encodes CASTRGLAGDNEQFF.

The J gene is TRBJ1-6, the V gene TRBV5-4; D ambiguous. Germline V gene sequence: CDR1 SGHNT, CDR2 YYREEE (reference sequence). The CDR3 extends over 14 amino acids. V lost 4 bases and J lost 6, with 11 bases in between. CDR3 bases: TGTGCCAGCAGCCGTCGAAACCTTAATTCACCCCTCCACTTT. Translation gives CASSRRNLNSPLHF.

The J gene is TRBJ1-2, the V gene TRBV5-4; TRBD1 matches 7 bases. The germline gives CDR1 SGHNT, CDR2 YYREEE (reference sequence). The CDR3 is 15 residues long. V lost 3 bases to trimming and J lost 2 bases; unmatched junction nucleotides: 7. Here the CDR3 DNA reads TGTGCCAGCAGCTCACTGACAGGGTGGAACTATGGCTACACCTTC. Protein sequence: CASSSLTGWNYGYTF.

A single count supports this clone. V and J are TRBV30 and TRBJ1-1; the D gene is possibly TRBD1 (5 bases). Germline V CDR1 and CDR2: GTSNPN, SVGIG (reference sequence). V was shortened by 3 bases and J by 1 base, with 15 bases between the two germline ends. The CDR3 loop spans 15 amino acids. CDR3 coding DNA: TGTGCCTGGAGGGACCGCCCGGGGCCGAACACTGAAGCTTTCTTT. Translated, it gives CAWRDRPGPNTEAFF.

This sequence joins TRBV5-6 and TRBJ1-1; 10 nucleotides match TRBD1. Germline CDR1 SGHDT, CDR2 YYEEEE. This CDR3 is 14 amino acids long. V was clipped by 4 bases and J by 10 bases; unmatched bases: 10. In DNA form, the CDR3 reads TGTGCCAGCAGCCCACTAACCGGACAGGGGGTAGCTTTCTTT. Translated, it gives CASSPLTGQGVAFF.

The chain couples TRBV6-6 to TRBJ2-1, with 9 bases that match TRBD2. The J segment lost 7 bases and the V segment lost 4 bases, leaving 5 bases of the junction unmatched. Per the germline V gene, CDR1 is MNHNY and CDR2 is SVGAGI (reference sequence). The CDR3 runs 14 residues. CDR3 sequence reads: CASSLTSGPNEQFF. DNA for the CDR3: TGTGCCAGCAGTTTGACTAGCGGACCTAATGAGCAGTTCTTC.

The gene calls are TRBV4-1 and TRBJ1-1; TRBD1 is a possible D gene (6 bases). The CDR3 is 16 residues long. Per germline, CDR1 MGHRA and CDR2 YSYEKL. The V end lost 1 base, the J end lost 4 bases, and 16 bases lay between the germline ends. CDR3 loop: CASSQVSRGARTEAFF. The CDR3 DNA follows: TGCGCCAGCAGCCAAGTTTCCCGGGGGGCGCGCACTGAAGCTTTCTTT.

The chain has TRBV28 and TRBJ1-2, with a tentative D call TRBD1 (5 bases). Germline V CDR1 and CDR2: MDHEN, SYDVKM. With 6 bases removed from V and 5 bases from J, the gap between germline ends came to 25 bases. This CDR3 is built from 17 residues. The CDR3 DNA is TGTGCCAGCAGCCCCCGGGGGGACCCTAATAGGAAGTATGGCTACACCTTC. Translating gives CASSPRGDPNRKYGYTF.

The sample holds many counts of this clone. Other DNA sequences in this sample translate to the same CDR3. This chain connects TRBV30 to TRBJ1-6, with D maybe TRBD1 (5 bases). The germline CDR1 and CDR2 sequences are GTSNPN and SVGIG (reference sequence). The CDR3 consists of 12 residues. Trimming took 1 base from V and 9 from J, leaving 7 bases between them. The CDR3 loop reads CAWSGQGSPLHF. CDR3 coding DNA: TGTGCCTGGAGTGGCCAGGGTTCACCCCTCCACTTT. The full variable domain, completed using reference TRBV30 and TRBJ1-6, is SQTIHQWPATLVQPVGSPLSLECTVEGTSNPNLYWYRQAAGRGLQLLFYSVGIGQISSEVPQNLSASRPQDRQFILSSKKLLLSDSGFYLCAWSGQGSPLHFGNGTRLTVT.

This chain links TRBV5-1 with TRBJ2-5, with D perhaps TRBD1 or TRBD2 (5 bases each). The CDR3 has 14 amino acids. Per germline, CDR1 SGHRS and CDR2 YFSETQ. V lost 4 bases and J lost 1, with 11 bases in between. The CDR3 bases are TGCGCCAGCAGCCGGGGACGGTTCCAAGAGACCCAGTACTTC. Translating it yields CASSRGRFQETQYF.

Details on this clone: One end of the junction varies from germline; a read error may be responsible. The chain couples TRBV7-7 to TRBJ2-7; D gene ambiguous. Germline V lookup: CDR1 SSHAT, CDR2 FNYEAQ (reference sequence). The CDR3 has 15 residues. The CDR3 DNA follows: TGTGCTAGCAGCGCTGGTGCCCAACTCAACGACGAGCAGTACTTC. Protein sequence: CASSAGAQLNDEQYF.

The chain couples TRBV13 to TRBJ2-7, with no clear D. CDR1 is PRHDT and CDR2 is FYEKMQ in the germline V gene (reference sequence). The CDR3 totals 11 residues. Trimming stripped 1 base from V and 10 bases from J, with 8 bases between. This CDR3 is CASSLAQDQYF. The CDR3, as DNA: TGTGCCAGCAGCTTAGCCCAAGACCAGTACTTC.

This chain uses TRBV5-5 with TRBJ1-5, with D unclear. The V end was cut by 1 base, the J end by 5 bases, with 10 bases between. This CDR3 is built from 14 residues. Looked up from germline, CDR1 is SGHKS and CDR2 is YYEKEE (reference sequence). The CDR3 sequence is CASSLLPRDQPQHF. The CDR3 bases are TGTGCCAGCAGCTTGCTTCCTAGGGATCAGCCCCAGCATTTT.

The rearrangement links TRBV15 to TRBJ2-3; 8 bases are a match to TRBD1. J gave up 5 bases and V 4 bases, and 2 bases lay outside the gene matches. The germline V gene has CDR1 LNHNV and CDR2 YYDKDF (reference sequence). This CDR3 region has 13 residues. The CDR3 sequence: CATSTGGVDTQYF. As DNA, the CDR3 is TGTGCCACCAGCACAGGGGGCGTAGATACGCAGTATTTT.

About this clone itself: At the DNA level, this CDR3 is encoded by other sequences in the same sample as well. The rearrangement uses TRBV6-5 and TRBJ1-1, with 8 bases fitting TRBD1. V lost 0 bases to trimming and J lost 5 bases; unmatched junction nucleotides: 5. From germline, CDR1 is MNHEY and CDR2 SVGAGI. The CDR3 totals 15 residues. CDR3 in amino acids: CASSYSRQGRTEAFF. The CDR3 region has the DNA TGTGCCAGCAGTTACTCGAGACAGGGGAGGACTGAAGCTTTCTTT.

This chain connects TRBV11-2 to TRBJ2-7; D is possibly TRBD2 (7 bases). The V end was cut by 5 bases, the J end by 7 bases, with 18 bases between. Germline assignment: CDR1 SGHAT and CDR2 FQNNGV. The CDR3 is made up of 14 amino acids. CDR3 amino acids: CASSGGAGSLEQYF. The CDR3, as DNA: TGTGCCAGCAGCGGGGGGGCAGGGTCCTTAGAGCAGTACTTC.

This clone was seen once. This chain connects TRBV6-1 to TRBJ1-4, with D perhaps TRBD1 (5 bases). V was pared by 2 bases and J by 7 bases, with 11 bases between. The germline CDR1 and CDR2 sequences are MNHNS and SASEGT. The CDR3 loop spans 14 amino acids. For the CDR3, the DNA is TGTGCCAGCAGTGAACCCGGGACGGTTGAAAAACTGTTTTTT. Its protein is CASSEPGTVEKLFF.

The V gene is TRBV7-2, the J gene TRBJ2-1; TRBD2 matches 8 bases. The junction had 8 bases not matched to a gene; V was cut back by 8 bases and J by 5 bases. Germline assignment: CDR1 SGHTA and CDR2 FQGNSA. CDR3 length: 14 amino acids. The CDR3 region has the DNA TGTGCCAGCCGCCGGGGGGGCGCGAACAATGAGCAGTTCTTC. Protein sequence: CASRRGGANNEQFF.

The chain carries TRBV5-1 and TRBJ2-1, with 14 bases aligning to TRBD2. Germline CDR1 and CDR2: SGHRS and YFSETQ. The CDR3 has 15 amino acids. V shed 0 bases and J 9 bases; nucleotides not matched to a gene: 2. CDR3 amino acids: CASSLVGLAGGEQFF. The CDR3 region has the DNA TGCGCCAGCAGCTTGGTAGGACTAGCGGGGGGTGAGCAGTTCTTC.

The chain recombines TRBV2 with TRBJ1-5; D is possibly TRBD1 (5 bases). Trimming took off 8 bases at V and 3 bases at J, with 17 bases between the two ends. This CDR3 has 15 residues. Germline assignment: CDR1 SNHLY and CDR2 FYNNEI. The DNA for the CDR3 is TGTGCCAGCCTTAGGGACCGCCTAGACAATCAGCCCCAGCATTTT. Its protein product is CASLRDRLDNQPQHF.

The V and J genes are TRBV4-3 and TRBJ1-5; D is perhaps TRBD1 (6 bases). This CDR3 is built from 16 residues. Germline assignment: CDR1 LGHNA and CDR2 YSLEER. V was cut by 3 bases and J by 4 bases, with 16 bases left in between. The CDR3 loop is CASSQGATTLNQPQHF. The CDR3 coding sequence is TGCGCCAGCAGCCAGGGGGCTACCACCTTAAATCAGCCCCAGCATTTT.